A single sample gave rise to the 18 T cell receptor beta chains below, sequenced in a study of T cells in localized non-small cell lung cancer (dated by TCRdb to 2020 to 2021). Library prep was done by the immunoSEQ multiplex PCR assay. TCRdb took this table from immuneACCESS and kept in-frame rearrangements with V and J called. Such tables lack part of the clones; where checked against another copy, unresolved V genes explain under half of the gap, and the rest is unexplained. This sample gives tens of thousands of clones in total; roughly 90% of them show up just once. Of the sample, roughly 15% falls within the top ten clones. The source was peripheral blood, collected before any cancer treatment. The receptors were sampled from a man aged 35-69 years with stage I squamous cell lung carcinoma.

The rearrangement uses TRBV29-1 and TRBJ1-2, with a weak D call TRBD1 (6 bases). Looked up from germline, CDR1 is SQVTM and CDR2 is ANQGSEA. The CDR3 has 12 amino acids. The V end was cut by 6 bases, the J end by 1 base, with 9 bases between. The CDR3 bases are TGCAGCGTCGTAGGGGGTAACTATGGCTACACCTTC. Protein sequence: CSVVGGNYGYTF.

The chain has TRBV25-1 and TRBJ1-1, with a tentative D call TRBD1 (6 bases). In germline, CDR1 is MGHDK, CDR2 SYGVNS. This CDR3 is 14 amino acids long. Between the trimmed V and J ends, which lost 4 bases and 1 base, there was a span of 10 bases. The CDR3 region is CASSGLQGNTEAFF. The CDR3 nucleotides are TGTGCCAGCAGTGGCCTACAGGGGAACACTGAAGCTTTCTTT.

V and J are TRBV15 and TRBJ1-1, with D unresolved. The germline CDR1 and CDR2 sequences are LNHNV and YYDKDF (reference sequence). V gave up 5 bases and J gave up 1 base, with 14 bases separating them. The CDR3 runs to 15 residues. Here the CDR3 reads CATSQVVLRNTEAFF. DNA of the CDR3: TGTGCCACCAGCCAAGTAGTTCTAAGGAACACTGAAGCTTTCTTT.

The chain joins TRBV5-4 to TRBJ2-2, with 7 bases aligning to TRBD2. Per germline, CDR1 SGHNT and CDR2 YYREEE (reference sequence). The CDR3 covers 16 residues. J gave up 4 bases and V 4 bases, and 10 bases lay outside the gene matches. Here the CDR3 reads CASSPTTPGGTGELFF. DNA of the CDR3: TGTGCCAGCAGCCCGACGACTCCGGGGGGCACCGGGGAGCTGTTTTTT.

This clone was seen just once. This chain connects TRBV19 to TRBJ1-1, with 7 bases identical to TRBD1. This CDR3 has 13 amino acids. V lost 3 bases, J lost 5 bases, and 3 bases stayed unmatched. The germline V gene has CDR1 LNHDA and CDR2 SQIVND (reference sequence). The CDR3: CASSIAGGTEAFF. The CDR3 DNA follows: TGTGCCAGTAGTATTGCAGGGGGAACTGAAGCTTTCTTT.

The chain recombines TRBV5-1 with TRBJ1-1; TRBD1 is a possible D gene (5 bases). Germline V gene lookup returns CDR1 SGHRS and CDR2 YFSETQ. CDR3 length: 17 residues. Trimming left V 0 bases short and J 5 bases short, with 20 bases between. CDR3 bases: TGCGCCAGCAGCTTGGACTCCGACATACTCGGGGGAACTGAAGCTTTCTTT. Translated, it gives CASSLDSDILGGTEAFF.

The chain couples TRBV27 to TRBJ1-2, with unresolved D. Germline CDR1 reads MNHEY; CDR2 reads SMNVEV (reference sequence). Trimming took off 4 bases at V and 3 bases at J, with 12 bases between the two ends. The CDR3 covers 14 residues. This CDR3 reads CASSSTGSYYGYTF. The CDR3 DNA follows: TGTGCCAGCAGTTCCACCGGGTCATACTATGGCTACACCTTC.

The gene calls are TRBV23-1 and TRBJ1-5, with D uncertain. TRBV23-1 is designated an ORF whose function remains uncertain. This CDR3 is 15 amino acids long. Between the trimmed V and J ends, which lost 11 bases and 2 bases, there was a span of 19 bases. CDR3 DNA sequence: TGCGCCGGGGAAGTATGTAGCTGTGGCAATCAGCCCCAGCATTTT. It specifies CAGEVCSCGNQPQHF.

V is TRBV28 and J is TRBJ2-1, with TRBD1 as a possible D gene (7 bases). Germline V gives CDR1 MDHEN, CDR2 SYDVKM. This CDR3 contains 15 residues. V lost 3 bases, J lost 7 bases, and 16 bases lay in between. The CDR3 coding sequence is TGTGCCAGCAGTTTTCTGGCAGGGGGGAGTAATGAGCAGTTCTTC. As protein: CASSFLAGGSNEQFF.

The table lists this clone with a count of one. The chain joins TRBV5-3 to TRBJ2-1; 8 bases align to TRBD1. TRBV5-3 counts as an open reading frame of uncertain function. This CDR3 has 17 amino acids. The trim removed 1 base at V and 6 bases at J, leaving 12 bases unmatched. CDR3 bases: TGTGCCAGAAGCTTGTACAGGGGGAGCAGCTTTAGCAATGAGCAGTTCTTC. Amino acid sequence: CARSLYRGSSFSNEQFF.

The CDR3 is CASSEWRVGNQPQHF. The DNA of the CDR3 is TGTGCCAGCAGTGAATGGCGGGTCGGGAATCAGCCCCAGCATTTT. The V gene is TRBV6-1, the J gene TRBJ1-5, with D unclear. The germline V gene encodes CDR1 MNHNS and CDR2 SASEGT. Trimming cost V 2 bases and J 4 bases, with 12 bases left between them. The CDR3 covers 15 residues.

This chain's CDR3 is CASSYPGGGGNSPLHF. For the CDR3, the DNA is TGTGCCAGCAGCTACCCCGGGGGGGGAGGCAATTCACCCCTCCACTTT. V and J are TRBV7-9 and TRBJ1-6, with D possibly TRBD1 on 5 matching bases. Germline CDR1 and CDR2: SEHNR and FQNEAQ (reference sequence). The CDR3 contains 16 residues. V was trimmed by 4 bases and J by 7 bases, leaving 17 bases between them.

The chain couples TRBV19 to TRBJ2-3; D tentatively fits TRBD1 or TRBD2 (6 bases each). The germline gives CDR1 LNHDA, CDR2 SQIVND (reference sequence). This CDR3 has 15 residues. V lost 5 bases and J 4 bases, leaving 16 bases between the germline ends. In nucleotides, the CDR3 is TGTGCCAGTAGTTTCGGGGGCATGGGCTCAGATACGCAGTATTTT. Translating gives CASSFGGMGSDTQYF.

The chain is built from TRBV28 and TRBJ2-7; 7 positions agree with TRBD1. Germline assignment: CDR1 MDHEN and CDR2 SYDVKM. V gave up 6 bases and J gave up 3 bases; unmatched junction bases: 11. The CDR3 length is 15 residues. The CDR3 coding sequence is TGTGCCAGCAGCCCTTTCCGGGACAGCTACTACGAGCAGTACTTC. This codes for CASSPFRDSYYEQYF.

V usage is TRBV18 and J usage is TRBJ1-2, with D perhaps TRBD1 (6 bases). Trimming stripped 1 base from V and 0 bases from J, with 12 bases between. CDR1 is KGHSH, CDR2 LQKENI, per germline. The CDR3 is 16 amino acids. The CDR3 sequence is CASSPQGGASNYGYTF. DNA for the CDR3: TGTGCCAGCTCACCACAAGGGGGAGCATCTAACTATGGCTACACCTTC.

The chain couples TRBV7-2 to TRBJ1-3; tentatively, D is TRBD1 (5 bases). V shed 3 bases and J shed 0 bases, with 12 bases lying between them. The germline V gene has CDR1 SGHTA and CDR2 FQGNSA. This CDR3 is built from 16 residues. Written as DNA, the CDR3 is TGTGCCAGCAGCTTGGGGCCGGGAAGCTCTGGAAACACCATATATTTT. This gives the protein CASSLGPGSSGNTIYF.

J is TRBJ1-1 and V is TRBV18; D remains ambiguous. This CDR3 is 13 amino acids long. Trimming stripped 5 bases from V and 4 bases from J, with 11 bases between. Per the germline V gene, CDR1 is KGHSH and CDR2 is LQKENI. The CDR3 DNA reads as TGTGCCAGCTCAGTCGGGGATTCCACTGAAGCTTTCTTT. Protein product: CASSVGDSTEAFF.

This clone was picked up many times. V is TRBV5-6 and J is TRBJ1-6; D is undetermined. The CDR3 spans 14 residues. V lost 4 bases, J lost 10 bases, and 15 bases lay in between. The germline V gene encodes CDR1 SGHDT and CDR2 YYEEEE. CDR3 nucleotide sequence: TGTGCCAGCAGCACGGATGATTTTGGGTCACCCCTCCACTTT. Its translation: CASSTDDFGSPLHF. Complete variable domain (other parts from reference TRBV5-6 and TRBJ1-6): DAGVTQSPTHLIKTRGQQVTLRCSPKSGHDTVSWYQQALGQGPQFIFQYYEEEERQRGNFPDRFSGHQFPNYSSELNVNALLLGDSALYLCASSTDDFGSPLHFGNGTRLTVT.